Below, 18 T cell receptor beta chains from the same sample are listed, as sequenced in a study of T cell repertoires in cytomegalovirus infection. These TCRs are of unknown antigen specificity. One entry per CDR3 protein results from TCRdb running MiXCR on the reads. The sample includes more than 300,000 distinct CDR3 sequences, just under 35% of them seen just once. Sequencing used cultured PBMCs, obtained from culture after CMV antigen stimulation. These receptors were taken from a human donor in good health (CMV status not recorded). Some clones in this sample may be carry-over from other donors' samples.

There are a few counts of this clonotype. The chain combines TRBV7-2 with TRBJ2-5; D uncertain. Germline lookup yields CDR1 SGHTA and CDR2 FQGNSA. V was pared by 5 bases and J by 5 bases, with 9 bases between. The CDR3 sequence is 12 residues long. CDR3 residues: CASSKPGETQYF. The CDR3 nucleotides read TGTGCCAGCAGCAAACCGGGTGAGACCCAGTACTTC.

In the case of this clonotype: One base away lies a much larger clone, so this may be a sequencing read error. In DNA, the CDR3 is TGTGCCGGCAGCTCCCTGGGACTAGCGGGCCACTACAATGAGCAGTTCTTC. This translates into CAGSSLGLAGHYNEQFF. This rearrangement joins TRBV7-6 to TRBJ2-1, with TRBD2 identical over 12 bases. Germline CDR1 and CDR2: SGHVS and FNYEAQ. CDR3 length equals 17 residues.

This chain links TRBV20-1 with TRBJ2-5; tentative D call: TRBD2 (7 bases). Trimming removed 2 bases at V and 5 bases at J, with 12 bases between. Germline V lookup: CDR1 DFQATT, CDR2 SNEGSKA (reference sequence). The CDR3 is made up of 13 amino acids. CDR3 protein: CSARRGGGETQYF. The DNA of the CDR3 is TGCAGTGCTAGAAGGGGGGGGGGGGAGACCCAGTACTTC.

This clonotype was seen more than once but under ten times. This chain connects TRBV19 to TRBJ2-1; 8 bases are shared with TRBD2. Germline loops: CDR1 LNHDA, CDR2 SQIVND (reference sequence). Germline trimming cut 3 bases from V and 0 bases from J; bases unmatched to any gene: 4. The CDR3 is 16 amino acids. CDR3 sequence reads: CASSILSGDSYNEQFF. Here the CDR3 DNA reads TGTGCCAGTAGTATTCTTAGCGGGGACTCCTACAATGAGCAGTTCTTC.

This clonotype was counted a few times. The chain uses TRBV19 and TRBJ2-1; 7 nucleotides align to TRBD2. Germline-derived CDR1 and CDR2 are LNHDA and SQIVND (reference sequence). There are 14 residues in the CDR3. Trimming at V came to 5 bases and at J to 3 bases, leaving 4 bases not matched to a gene. Here the CDR3 reads CASSAGEVYNEQFF. The CDR3 coding sequence is TGTGCCAGTAGTGCGGGGGAGGTCTACAATGAGCAGTTCTTC. The full variable domain, its missing parts supplied by reference TRBV19 and TRBJ2-1, is DGGITQSPKYLFRKEGQNVTLSCEQNLNHDAMYWYRQDPGQGLRLIYYSQIVNDFQKGDIAEGYSVSREKKESFPLTVTSAQKNPTAFYLCASSAGEVYNEQFFGPGTRLTVL.

The chain links TRBV12-3 or TRBV12-4 to TRBJ1-4; weak D call: TRBD1 (6 bases). The germline V and J ends were trimmed by 6 bases and 4 bases, with 12 bases remaining between them. The CDR3 has 14 residues. The CDR3 protein is CASSKQGSNEKLFF. Written as DNA, the CDR3 is TGTGCCAGCAGCAAACAGGGAAGTAATGAAAAACTGTTTTTT.

In this sample, this clonotype turned up a few times. CDR3 loop: CASSSRAAGLSYNEQFF. DNA for the CDR3: TGTGCCAGCAGTTCTCGGGCTGCGGGCCTATCCTACAATGAGCAGTTCTTC. The chain carries TRBV6-2 or TRBV6-3 and TRBJ2-1; tentative D call: TRBD2 (5 bases). V gave up 4 bases and J gave up 1 base, with 17 bases separating them. There are 17 residues in the CDR3. CDR1 MNHEY and CDR2 SVGEGT come from the germline V gene.

The chain is built from TRBV6-2 or TRBV6-3 and TRBJ2-7; D is possibly TRBD2 (5 bases). The CDR3 extends over 13 amino acids. Per germline, CDR1 MNHEY and CDR2 SVGEGT. Trimming stripped 5 bases from V and 3 bases from J, with 11 bases between. The CDR3 loop is CASSDFGDYEQYF. The CDR3 DNA reads as TGTGCCAGCAGTGATTTCGGGGACTACGAGCAGTACTTC.

This clonotype was observed a few times. V and J are TRBV6-5 and TRBJ2-1; 11 nucleotides match TRBD2. Germline loops: CDR1 MNHEY, CDR2 SVGAGI. The CDR3 runs to 15 residues. J lost 7 bases, V lost 2 bases, and 4 bases had no gene match. The CDR3 DNA follows: TGTGCCAGCAGTTACACTAGCGGGAGTAGTAATGAGCAGTTCTTC. Residues: CASSYTSGSSNEQFF.

This clonotype showed up many times. The genes are TRBV7-2 and TRBJ2-3, with D maybe TRBD1 (6 bases). This CDR3 contains 15 residues. The germline V gene has CDR1 SGHTA and CDR2 FQGNSA. Trimming stripped 0 bases from V and 4 bases from J, with 11 bases between. In nucleotides, the CDR3 is TGTGCCAGCAGCTTAGCGGGCCGACAGGCAGATACGCAGTATTTT. Encoded protein: CASSLAGRQADTQYF.

V and J are TRBV19 and TRBJ2-1; D might be TRBD1 or TRBD2, each matching 5 bases. Germline-derived CDR1 and CDR2 are LNHDA and SQIVND (reference sequence). Trimming took off 1 base at V and 2 bases at J, with 12 bases between the two ends. The CDR3 is 16 residues long. The CDR3 DNA is TGTGCCAGTAGTATAGGGGGCGGGCCACCCTACAATGAGCAGTTCTTC. Translation gives CASSIGGGPPYNEQFF.

This clonotype was recorded a few times. The genes are TRBV12-3 or TRBV12-4 and TRBJ1-5; D remains ambiguous. Trimming took off 5 bases at V and 1 base at J, with 12 bases between the two ends. The CDR3 runs 15 residues. CDR3 DNA: TGTGCCAGCAGTCCGGCGGGTTCGAGCAATCAGCCCCAGCATTTT. Encoded protein: CASSPAGSSNQPQHF.

The chain recombines TRBV28 with TRBJ1-2, with D possibly TRBD1 on 6 matching bases. V dropped 5 bases and J dropped 5 bases, with 18 bases sitting between them. CDR1 and CDR2 (germline): MDHEN, SYDVKM. The CDR3 is 15 amino acids. The CDR3 coding sequence is TGTGCCAGCAGTCCCGCCCTAGGGGGTCAATATGGCTACACCTTC. It is translated as CASSPALGGQYGYTF.

The chain links TRBV7-9 to TRBJ2-7; 8 positions agree with TRBD2. The germline V gene encodes CDR1 SEHNR and CDR2 FQNEAQ (reference sequence). With 3 bases clipped from V and 6 bases from J, the junction kept 4 bases outside the gene matches. The CDR3 is 13 residues long. Here the CDR3 DNA reads TGTGCCAGCAGCTTGGGGGGGACTAGCGAGCAGTACGTC. It specifies CASSLGGTSEQYV.

This clonotype was detected only a few times. This chain links TRBV19 with TRBJ1-1; D remains ambiguous. The V gene's germline CDR1 is LNHDA and CDR2 SQIVND (reference sequence). CDR3 length equals 15 residues. V was pared by 3 bases and J by 0 bases, with 11 bases between. The CDR3 region is CASSIGTDMNTEAFF. The CDR3 DNA is TGTGCCAGTAGTATTGGAACGGATATGAACACTGAAGCTTTCTTT.

The chain couples TRBV12-3 or TRBV12-4 to TRBJ2-2; 16 bases match TRBD2. CDR3 size: 18 residues. J lost 5 bases, V lost 2 bases, and 5 bases had no gene match. The CDR3 coding sequence is TGTGCCAGCAGTTTACCGGGACTAGCGGGAGGGTTTACCGGGGAGCTGTTTTTT. Translating it yields CASSLPGLAGGFTGELFF.

This clonotype occurred a few times. V usage is TRBV7-9 and J usage is TRBJ1-5, with D possibly matching TRBD1 (5 bases). Trimming stripped 0 bases from V and 9 bases from J, with 21 bases between. The CDR3 is made up of 17 amino acids. CDR1 is SEHNR, CDR2 FQNEAQ, per germline (reference sequence). The CDR3 region is CASSLAGGTGREMPQHF. The CDR3 DNA sequence: TGTGCCAGCAGCTTAGCCGGTGGGACCGGAAGGGAGATGCCCCAGCATTTT. Together with reference TRBV7-9 and TRBJ1-5, the CDR3 gives the full variable domain: DTGVSQNPRHKITKRGQNVTFRCDPISEHNRLYWYRQTLGQGPEFLTYFQNEAQLEKSRLLSDRFSAERPKGSFSTLEIQRTEQGDSAMYLCASSLAGGTGREMPQHFGDGTRLSIL.

V gene TRBV7-9 combines with J gene TRBJ2-3, with 13 nucleotides matching TRBD2. This CDR3 is built from 16 residues. The germline gives CDR1 SEHNR, CDR2 FQNEAQ (reference sequence). J gave up 0 bases and V 5 bases, and 2 bases lay outside the gene matches. The CDR3 DNA reads TGTGCCAGCAGCCCGACTAGCGGGGGGAGCACAGATACGCAGTATTTT. Translation gives CASSPTSGGSTDTQYF. Drawing the rest from reference TRBV7-9 and TRBJ2-3, the complete variable domain is DTGVSQNPRHKITKRGQNVTFRCDPISEHNRLYWYRQTLGQGPEFLTYFQNEAQLEKSRLLSDRFSAERPKGSFSTLEIQRTEQGDSAMYLCASSPTSGGSTDTQYFGPGTRLTVL.